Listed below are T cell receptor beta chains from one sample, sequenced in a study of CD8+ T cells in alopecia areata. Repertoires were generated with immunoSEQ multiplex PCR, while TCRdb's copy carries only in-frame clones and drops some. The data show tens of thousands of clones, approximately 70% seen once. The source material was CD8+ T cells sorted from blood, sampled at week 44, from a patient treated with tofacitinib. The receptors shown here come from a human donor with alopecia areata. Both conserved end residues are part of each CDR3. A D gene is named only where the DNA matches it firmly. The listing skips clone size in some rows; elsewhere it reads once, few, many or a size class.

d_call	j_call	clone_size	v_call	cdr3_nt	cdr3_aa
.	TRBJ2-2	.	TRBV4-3	TGCGCCAGCAGCCAAACAGGTTACGGAGAGCTGTTTTTT	CASSQTGYGELFF
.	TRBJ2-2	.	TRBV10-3	TGTGCCATCAGTGATTCAGGTTTCACCGGGGAGCTGTTTTTT	CAISDSGFTGELFF
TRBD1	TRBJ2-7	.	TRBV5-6	TGTGCCAGCAGCTTCGGGACAGGGACCTACGAGCAGTACTTC	CASSFGTGTYEQYF
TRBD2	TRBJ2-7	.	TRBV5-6	TGTGCCAGCAGCAGAAGCGCGGGACTAGACGAGCAGTACTTC	CASSRSAGLDEQYF
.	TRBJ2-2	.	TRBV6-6	TGTGCCAGCAGTTTAAAGGGGGCGAACACCGGGGAGCTGTTTTTT	CASSLKGANTGELFF
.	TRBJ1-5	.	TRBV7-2	TGTGCCAGCAGCTTGGGGGCGGGAAGCAATCAGCCCCAGCATTTT	CASSLGAGSNQPQHF
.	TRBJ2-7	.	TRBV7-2	TGTGCCAGCAGCTTATACTACGAGCAGTACTTC	CASSLYYEQYF
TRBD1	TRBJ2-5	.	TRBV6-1	TGTGCCAGCAGTGAGTTGAGGACAGGGTTAGAGACCCAGTACTTC	CASSELRTGLETQYF
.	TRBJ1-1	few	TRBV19	TGTGCCAGTAGTATAGATAGCAGGGACACTGAAGCTTTCTTT	CASSIDSRDTEAFF
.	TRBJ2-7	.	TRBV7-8	TGTGCCAGCAGCTTAGCGAACCTTAAGGAGTCTCTGGTATACGAGCAGTACTTC	CASSLANLKESLVYEQYF
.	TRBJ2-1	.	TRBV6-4	TGTGCCAGCAGTGACGACGGGGTCAATGAGCAGTTCTTC	CASSDDGVNEQFF
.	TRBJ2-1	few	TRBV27	TGTGCCAGCAGTTTAGACACCTCCTCCTACAATGAGCAGTTCTTC	CASSLDTSSYNEQFF
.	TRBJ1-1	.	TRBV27	TGTGCCAGCAGTTTATCGATCGGGGGATTGGCTTTCTTT	CASSLSIGGLAFF
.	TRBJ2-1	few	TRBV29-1	TGCAGCGTTGACAGGGGAGAGTACAATGAGCAGTTCTTC	CSVDRGEYNEQFF
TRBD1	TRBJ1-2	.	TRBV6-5	TGTGCCAGCAGTGATCAGGGGGCCGGCTATGGCTACACCTTC	CASSDQGAGYGYTF
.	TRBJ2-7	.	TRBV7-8	TGTGCCAGCAGTGGGGACGGTAACGAGCAGTACTTC	CASSGDGNEQYF
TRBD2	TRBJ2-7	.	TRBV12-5	TGTGCTAGTGGTTTGGTAGGGACTAGCGGCTACGAGCAGTACTTC	CASGLVGTSGYEQYF
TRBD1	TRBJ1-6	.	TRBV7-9	TGTGCCAGCAGCCGTATCGGGACAGCTTATAATTCACCCCTCCACTTT	CASSRIGTAYNSPLHF